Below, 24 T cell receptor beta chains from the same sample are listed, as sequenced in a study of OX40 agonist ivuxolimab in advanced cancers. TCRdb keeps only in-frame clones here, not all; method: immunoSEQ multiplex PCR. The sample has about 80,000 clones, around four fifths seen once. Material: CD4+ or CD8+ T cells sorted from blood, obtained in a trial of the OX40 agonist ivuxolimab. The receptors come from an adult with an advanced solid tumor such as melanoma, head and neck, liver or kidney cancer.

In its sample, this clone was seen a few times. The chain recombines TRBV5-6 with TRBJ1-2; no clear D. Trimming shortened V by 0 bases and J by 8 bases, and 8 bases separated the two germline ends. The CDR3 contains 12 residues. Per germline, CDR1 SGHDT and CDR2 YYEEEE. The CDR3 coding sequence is TGTGCCAGCAGCTTGGGCGTTGGGGGCTACACCTTC. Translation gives CASSLGVGGYTF.

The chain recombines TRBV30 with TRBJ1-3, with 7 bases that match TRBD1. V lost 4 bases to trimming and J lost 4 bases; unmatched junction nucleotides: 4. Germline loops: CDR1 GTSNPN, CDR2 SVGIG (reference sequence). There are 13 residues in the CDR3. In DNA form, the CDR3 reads TGTGCCTGGATATTAGGGGGCGGAAACACCATATATTTT. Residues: CAWILGGGNTIYF.

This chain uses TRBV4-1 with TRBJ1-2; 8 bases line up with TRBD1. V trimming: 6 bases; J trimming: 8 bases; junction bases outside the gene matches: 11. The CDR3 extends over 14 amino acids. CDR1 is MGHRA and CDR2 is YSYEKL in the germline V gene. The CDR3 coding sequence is TGCGCCAGCAGGCGACAGGGGCGATCGGGCGGCTACACCTTC. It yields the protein CASRRQGRSGGYTF.

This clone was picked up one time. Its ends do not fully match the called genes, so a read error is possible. In nucleotides, the CDR3 is TGCAGCGTTGTAGGTTTTCGACTCATCGACGTACACTTC. Translated: CSVVGFRLIDVHF. The rearrangement joins TRBV29-1 to TRBJ2-4; the D is unclear. CDR3 length equals 13 residues. Per germline, CDR1 SQVTM and CDR2 ANQGSEA.

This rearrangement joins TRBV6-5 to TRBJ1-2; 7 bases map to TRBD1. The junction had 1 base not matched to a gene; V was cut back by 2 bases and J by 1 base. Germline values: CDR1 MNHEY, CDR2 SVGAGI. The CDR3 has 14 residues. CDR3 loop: CASSYRDSNYGYTF. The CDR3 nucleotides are TGTGCCAGCAGTTACAGGGACAGTAACTATGGCTACACCTTC.

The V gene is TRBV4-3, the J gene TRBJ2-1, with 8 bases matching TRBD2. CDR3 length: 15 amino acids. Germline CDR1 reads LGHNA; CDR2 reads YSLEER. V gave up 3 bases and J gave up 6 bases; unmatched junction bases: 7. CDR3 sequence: CASSHGTRIGNEQFF. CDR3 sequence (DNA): TGCGCCAGCAGCCACGGGACTAGGATTGGCAATGAGCAGTTCTTC.

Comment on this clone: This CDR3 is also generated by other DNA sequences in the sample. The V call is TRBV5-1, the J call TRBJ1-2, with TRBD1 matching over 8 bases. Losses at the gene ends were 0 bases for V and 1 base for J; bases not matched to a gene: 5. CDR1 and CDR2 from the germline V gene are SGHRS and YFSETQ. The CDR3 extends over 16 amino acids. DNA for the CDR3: TGCGCCAGCAGCTTGGCCCGACAGGGGAATAACTATGGCTACACCTTC. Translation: CASSLARQGNNYGYTF.

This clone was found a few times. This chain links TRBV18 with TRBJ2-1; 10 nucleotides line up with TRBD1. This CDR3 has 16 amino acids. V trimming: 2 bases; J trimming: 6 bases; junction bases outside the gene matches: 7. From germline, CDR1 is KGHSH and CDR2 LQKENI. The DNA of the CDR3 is TGTGCCAGCTCACCAACCCGGTGGACAGGGGGCAATGAGCAGTTCTTC. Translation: CASSPTRWTGGNEQFF.

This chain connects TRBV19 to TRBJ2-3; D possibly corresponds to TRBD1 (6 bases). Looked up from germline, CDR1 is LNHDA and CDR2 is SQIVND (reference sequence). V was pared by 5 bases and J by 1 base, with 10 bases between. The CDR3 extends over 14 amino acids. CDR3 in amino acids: CASSPGAGTDTQYF. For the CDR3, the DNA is TGTGCCAGTAGTCCAGGGGCTGGCACAGATACGCAGTATTTT. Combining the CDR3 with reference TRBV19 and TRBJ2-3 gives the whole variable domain DGGITQSPKYLFRKEGQNVTLSCEQNLNHDAMYWYRQDPGQGLRLIYYSQIVNDFQKGDIAEGYSVSREKKESFPLTVTSAQKNPTAFYLCASSPGAGTDTQYFGPGTRLTVL.

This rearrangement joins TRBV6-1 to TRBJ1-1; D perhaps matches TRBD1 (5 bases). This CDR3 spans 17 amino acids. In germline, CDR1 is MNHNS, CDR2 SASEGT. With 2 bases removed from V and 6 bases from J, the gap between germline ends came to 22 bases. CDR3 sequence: CASSEYKGRRAIAEAFF. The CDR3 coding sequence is TGTGCCAGCAGTGAATATAAGGGGCGTCGTGCGATCGCTGAAGCTTTCTTT.

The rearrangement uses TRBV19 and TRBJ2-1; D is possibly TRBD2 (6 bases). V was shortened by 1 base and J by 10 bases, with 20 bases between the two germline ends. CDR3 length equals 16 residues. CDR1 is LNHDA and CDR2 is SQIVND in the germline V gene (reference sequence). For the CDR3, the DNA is TGTGCCAGTAGTATAGCTGGGGGACTCAAGTTTGGCGAGCAGTTCTTC. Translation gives CASSIAGGLKFGEQFF.

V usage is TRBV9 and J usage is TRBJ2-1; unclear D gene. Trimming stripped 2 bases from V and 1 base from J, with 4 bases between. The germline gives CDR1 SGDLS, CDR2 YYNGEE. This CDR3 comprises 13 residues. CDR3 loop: CASSVGSYNEQFF. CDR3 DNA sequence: TGTGCCAGCAGCGTGGGATCCTACAATGAGCAGTTCTTC. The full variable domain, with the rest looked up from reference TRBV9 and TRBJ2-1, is DSGVTQTPKHLITATGQRVTLRCSPRSGDLSVYWYQQSLDQGLQFLIQYYNGEERAKGNILERFSAQQFPDLHSELNLSSLELGDSALYFCASSVGSYNEQFFGPGTRLTVL.

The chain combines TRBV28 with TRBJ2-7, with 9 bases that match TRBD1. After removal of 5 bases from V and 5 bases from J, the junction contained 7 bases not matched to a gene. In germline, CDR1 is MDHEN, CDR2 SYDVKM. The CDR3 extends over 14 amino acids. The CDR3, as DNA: TGTGCCAGCAGTATCGGGACAGGGTCCCACGAGCAGTACTTC. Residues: CASSIGTGSHEQYF.

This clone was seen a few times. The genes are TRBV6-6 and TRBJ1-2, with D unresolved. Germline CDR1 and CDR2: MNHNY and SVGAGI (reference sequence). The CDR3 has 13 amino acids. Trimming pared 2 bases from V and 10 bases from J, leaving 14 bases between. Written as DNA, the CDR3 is TGTGCCAGCAGTTACCTAGAGCTGGGCGACTACACCTTC. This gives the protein CASSYLELGDYTF.

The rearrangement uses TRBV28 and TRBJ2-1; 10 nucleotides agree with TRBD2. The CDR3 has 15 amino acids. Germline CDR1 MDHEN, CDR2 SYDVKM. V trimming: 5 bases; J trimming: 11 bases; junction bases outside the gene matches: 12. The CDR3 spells CASSKLSGGTQKQFF. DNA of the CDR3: TGTGCCAGCAGTAAGCTTAGCGGGGGGACCCAGAAGCAGTTCTTC.

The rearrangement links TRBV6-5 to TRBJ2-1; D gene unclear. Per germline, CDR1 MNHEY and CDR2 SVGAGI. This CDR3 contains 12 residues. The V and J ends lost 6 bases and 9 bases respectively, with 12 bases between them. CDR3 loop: CASREGSAEQFF. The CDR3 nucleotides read TGTGCCAGCAGGGAAGGTAGTGCTGAGCAGTTCTTC.

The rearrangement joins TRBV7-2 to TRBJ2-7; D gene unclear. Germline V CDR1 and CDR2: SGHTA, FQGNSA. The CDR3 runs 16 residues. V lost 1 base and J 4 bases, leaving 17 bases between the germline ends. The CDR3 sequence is CASSLGRGVTRYEQYF. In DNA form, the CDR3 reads TGTGCCAGCAGCTTAGGCCGTGGGGTCACGCGGTACGAGCAGTACTTC.

The CDR3 sequence: CASTRQATDTQYF. As DNA, the CDR3 is TGTGCCAGTACCCGACAGGCCACAGATACGCAGTATTTT. The rearrangement links TRBV19 to TRBJ2-3; the D gene is possibly TRBD1 (6 bases). This CDR3 is built from 13 residues. V was cut by 7 bases and J by 2 bases, with 10 bases left in between. CDR1 is LNHDA and CDR2 is SQIVND in the germline V gene (reference sequence).

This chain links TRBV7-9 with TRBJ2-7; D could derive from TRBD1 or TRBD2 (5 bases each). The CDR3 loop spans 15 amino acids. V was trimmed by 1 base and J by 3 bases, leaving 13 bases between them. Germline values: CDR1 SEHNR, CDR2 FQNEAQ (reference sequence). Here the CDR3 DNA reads TGTGCCAGCAGCTTAGGGGCAGGGAGCGACTACGAGCAGTACTTC. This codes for CASSLGAGSDYEQYF. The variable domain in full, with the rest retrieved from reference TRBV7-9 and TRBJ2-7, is DTGVSQNPRHKITKRGQNVTFRCDPISEHNRLYWYRQTLGQGPEFLTYFQNEAQLEKSRLLSDRFSAERPKGSFSTLEIQRTEQGDSAMYLCASSLGAGSDYEQYFGPGTRLTVT.

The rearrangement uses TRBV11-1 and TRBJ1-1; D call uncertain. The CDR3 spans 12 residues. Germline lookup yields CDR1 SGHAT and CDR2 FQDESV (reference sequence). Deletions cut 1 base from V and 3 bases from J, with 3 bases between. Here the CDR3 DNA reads TGTGCCAGCAGCTTAGATGACACTGAAGCTTTCTTT. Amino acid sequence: CASSLDDTEAFF. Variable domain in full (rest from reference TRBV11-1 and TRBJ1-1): EAEVAQSPRYKITEKSQAVAFWCDPISGHATLYWYRQILGQGPELLVQFQDESVVDDSQLPKDRFSAERLKGVDSTLKIQPAELGDSAMYLCASSLDDTEAFFGQGTRLTVV.

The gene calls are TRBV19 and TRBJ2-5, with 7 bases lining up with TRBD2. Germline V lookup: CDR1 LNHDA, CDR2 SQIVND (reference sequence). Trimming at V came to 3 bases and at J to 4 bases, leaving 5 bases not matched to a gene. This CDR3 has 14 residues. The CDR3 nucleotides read TGTGCCAGTAGTATGACGGGGGGTCGAGAGACCCAGTACTTC. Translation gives CASSMTGGRETQYF.

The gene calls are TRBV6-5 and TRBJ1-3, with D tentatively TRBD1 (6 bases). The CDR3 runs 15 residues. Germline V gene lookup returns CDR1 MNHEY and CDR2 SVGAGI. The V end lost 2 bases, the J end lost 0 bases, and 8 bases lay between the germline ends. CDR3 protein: CASSYDRSSGNTIYF. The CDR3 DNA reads TGTGCCAGCAGTTACGACAGGAGCTCTGGAAACACCATATATTTT.

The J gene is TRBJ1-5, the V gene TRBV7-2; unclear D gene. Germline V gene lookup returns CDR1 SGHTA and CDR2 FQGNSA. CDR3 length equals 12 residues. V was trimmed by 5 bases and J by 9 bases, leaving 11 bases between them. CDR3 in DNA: TGTGCCAGCAGCGGTTCTGGACTGCCCCAGCATTTT. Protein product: CASSGSGLPQHF.

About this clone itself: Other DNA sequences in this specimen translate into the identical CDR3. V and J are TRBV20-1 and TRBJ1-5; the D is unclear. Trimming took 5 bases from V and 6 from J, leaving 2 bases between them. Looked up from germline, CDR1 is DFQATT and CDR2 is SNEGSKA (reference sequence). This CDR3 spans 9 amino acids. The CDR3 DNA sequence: TGCAGTGCTGGTCAGCCCCAGCATTTT. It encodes CSAGQPQHF.